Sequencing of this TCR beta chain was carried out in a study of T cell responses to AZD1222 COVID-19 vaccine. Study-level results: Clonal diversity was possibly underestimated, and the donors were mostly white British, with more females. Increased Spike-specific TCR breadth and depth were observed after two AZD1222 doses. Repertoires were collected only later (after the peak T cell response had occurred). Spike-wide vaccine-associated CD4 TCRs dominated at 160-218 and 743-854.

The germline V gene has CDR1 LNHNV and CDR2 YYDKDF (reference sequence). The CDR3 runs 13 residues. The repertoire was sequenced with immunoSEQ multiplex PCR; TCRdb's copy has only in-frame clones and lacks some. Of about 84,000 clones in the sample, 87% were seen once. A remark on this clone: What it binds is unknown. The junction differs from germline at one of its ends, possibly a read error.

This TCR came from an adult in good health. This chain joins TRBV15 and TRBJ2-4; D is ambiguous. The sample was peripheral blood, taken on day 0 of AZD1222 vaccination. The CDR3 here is CATSRDRNNIQYF. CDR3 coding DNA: TGTGCCACCAGCCGAGACCGGAATAACATTCAGTACTTC.